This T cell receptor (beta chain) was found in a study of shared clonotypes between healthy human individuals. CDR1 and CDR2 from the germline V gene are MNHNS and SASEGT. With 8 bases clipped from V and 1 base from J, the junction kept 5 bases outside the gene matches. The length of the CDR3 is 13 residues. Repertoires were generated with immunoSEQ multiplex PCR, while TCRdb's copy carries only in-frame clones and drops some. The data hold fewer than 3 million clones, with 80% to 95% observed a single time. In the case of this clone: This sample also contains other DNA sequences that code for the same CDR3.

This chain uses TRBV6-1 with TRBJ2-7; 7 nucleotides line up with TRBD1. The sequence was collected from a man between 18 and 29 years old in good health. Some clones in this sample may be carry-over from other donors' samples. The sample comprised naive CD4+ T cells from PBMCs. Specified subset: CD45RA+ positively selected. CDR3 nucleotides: TGTGCCAGCCGGACAGGCAATTCCTACGAGCAGTACTTC. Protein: CASRTGNSYEQYF.